This T cell receptor beta chain was profiled in a study of T cells after yellow fever vaccination. Study conclusions and caveats: A weaker secondary response peaked on day 5, the primary on day 15. Boosting was followed by the reappearance of most primary-vaccination clones (just under 97% CD4, 88% CD8).

This clonotype was recorded a few times. The antigen is undetermined. Trimming shortened V by 6 bases and J by 7 bases, and 15 bases separated the two germline ends. Germline V lookup: CDR1 LNHDA, CDR2 SQIVND (reference sequence). The CDR3 covers 13 residues. TCRdb fed the 5' RACE reads into MiXCR, producing one record per CDR3 protein. The table includes 150,000 to 200,000 distinct CDR3 sequences, over 7% detected once. The sample here was CD8+ T cells sorted from PBMCs, taken 45 days after the yellow fever booster vaccination. The sequence came from a young man who received the YFV17D yellow fever vaccine. The chain couples TRBV19 to TRBJ1-1, with unresolved D. The CDR3 DNA follows: TGTGCCAGTAGCCCAGCTTCGGGCCTTGAAGCTTTCTTT. It is translated as CASSPASGLEAFF.